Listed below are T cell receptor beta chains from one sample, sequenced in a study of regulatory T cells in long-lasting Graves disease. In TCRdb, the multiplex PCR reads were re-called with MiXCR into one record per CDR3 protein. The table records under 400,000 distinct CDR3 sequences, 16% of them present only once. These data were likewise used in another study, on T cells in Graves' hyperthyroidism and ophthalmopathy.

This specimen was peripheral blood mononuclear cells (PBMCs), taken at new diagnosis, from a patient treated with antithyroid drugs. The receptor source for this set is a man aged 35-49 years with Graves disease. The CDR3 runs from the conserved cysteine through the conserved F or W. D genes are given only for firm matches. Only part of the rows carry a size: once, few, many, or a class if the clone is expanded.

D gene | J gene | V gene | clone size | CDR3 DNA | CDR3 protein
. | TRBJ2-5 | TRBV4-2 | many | TGTGCCAGCAGCCGACGGACGGGCCAAGAGACCCAGTACTTC | CASSRRTGQETQYF
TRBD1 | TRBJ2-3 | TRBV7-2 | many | TGTGCCAGCAGCCCGGACAGGGGGCGCACAGATACGCAGTATTTT | CASSPDRGRTDTQYF
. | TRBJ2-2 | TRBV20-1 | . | TGCAGTGCCCTCAACCGGGGGTCGGGCGGGGAGCTGTTTTTT | CSALNRGSGGELFF
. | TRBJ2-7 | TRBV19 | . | TGTGCCAGTAGTATAGACTTGAGCTACGAGCAGTACTTC | CASSIDLSYEQYF
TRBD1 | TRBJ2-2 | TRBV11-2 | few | TGTGCCAGCAGCCGACAGGGGGCCGGCCTAGCGAACGCCGGGGAGCTGTTTTTT | CASSRQGAGLANAGELFF
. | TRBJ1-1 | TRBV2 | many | TGTGCCAGCCACTTTGGTCCTGAAGCTTTCTTT | CASHFGPEAFF
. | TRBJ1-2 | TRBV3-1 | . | TGTGCCAGCTCGATCAGGCGAGCGGGCTACACCTTC | CASSIRRAGYTF
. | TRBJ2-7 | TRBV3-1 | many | TGTGCCAGCAGCCATGCCGGGACACAAAACTCCTACGAGCAGTACTTC | CASSHAGTQNSYEQYF
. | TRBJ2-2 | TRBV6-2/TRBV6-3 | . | TGTGCCAGCAGACCGACAGCAGCCGGGGAGCTGTTTTTT | CASRPTAAGELFF
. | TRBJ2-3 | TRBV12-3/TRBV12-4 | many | TGTGCCAGCAGTCAGGAGGCCTACACAGATACGCAGTATTTT | CASSQEAYTDTQYF
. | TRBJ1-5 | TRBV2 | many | TGTGCCAGCAGTGACAGGGGTGGCAATCAGCCCCAGCATTTT | CASSDRGGNQPQHF
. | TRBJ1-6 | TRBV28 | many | TGTGCCAGCGCGGACCCCGGAGGGGATTCACCCCTCCACTTT | CASADPGGDSPLHF
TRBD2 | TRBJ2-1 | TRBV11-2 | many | TGTGCCAGCAGCGAACTCGGACTAGCGGGGTATTACAATGAGCAGTTCTTC | CASSELGLAGYYNEQFF
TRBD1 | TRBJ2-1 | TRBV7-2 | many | TGTGCCAGCAGCCGTGACAGGGTTTTGGATGAGCAGTTCTTC | CASSRDRVLDEQFF
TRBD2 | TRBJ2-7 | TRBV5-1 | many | TGCGCCAGCAGCCCTCCCCGGACTAGCGGGGAAGCCTACGAGCAGTACTTC | CASSPPRTSGEAYEQYF
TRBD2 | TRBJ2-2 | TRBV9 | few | TGTGCCAGCAGCGTTAGCGGGAGTCGCACCGGGGAGCTGTTTTTT | CASSVSGSRTGELFF
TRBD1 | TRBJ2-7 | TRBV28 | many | TGTGCCAGCAGTTTGGGGGACAGGATAACCTACGAGCAGTACTTC | CASSLGDRITYEQYF
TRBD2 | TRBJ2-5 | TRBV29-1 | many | TGCAGCACACCGGGACTAGCGGTCCAAGAGACCCAGTACTTC | CSTPGLAVQETQYF
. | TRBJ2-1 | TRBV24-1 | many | TGTGCCACCTCCGGTGGGGGGGCGTACTACAATGAGCAGTTCTTC | CATSGGGAYYNEQFF
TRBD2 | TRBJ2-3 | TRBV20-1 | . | TGCAGTGCTAGACCCGAGCGGGGGTGGTATACGCAGTATTTT | CSARPERGWYTQYF
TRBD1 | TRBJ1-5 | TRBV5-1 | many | TGCGCCAGCAGCTGGACAGGGGATCAGCCCCAGCATTTT | CASSWTGDQPQHF
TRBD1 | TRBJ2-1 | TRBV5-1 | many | TGCGCCAGCAGTCCTGGACAGGGGAGTGAGCAGTTCTTC | CASSPGQGSEQFF
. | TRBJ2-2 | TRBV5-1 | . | TGCGCCAGCAGCTCCTCCTTTAGACCCACCGGGGAGCTGTTTTTT | CASSSSFRPTGELFF
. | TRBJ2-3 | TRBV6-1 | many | TGTGCCAGCTGGGCGGAACACACAGATACGCAGTATTTT | CASWAEHTDTQYF
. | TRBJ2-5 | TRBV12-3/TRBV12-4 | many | TGTGCCAGCACTAAATTACCGTTGGAGACCCAGTACTTC | CASTKLPLETQYF
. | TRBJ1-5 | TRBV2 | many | TGTGCCAGCACGGGGAGAGGGCCGGTCCAGCCCCAGCATTTT | CASTGRGPVQPQHF
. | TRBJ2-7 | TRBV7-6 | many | TGTGCCAGCAGCTTAGAGGTGGGGGCCTACGAGCAGTACTTC | CASSLEVGAYEQYF
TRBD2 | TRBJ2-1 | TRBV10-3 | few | TGTGCCATCAGTGAGTCGGTAGCGGGGGCCTACAATGAGCAGTTCTTC | CAISESVAGAYNEQFF
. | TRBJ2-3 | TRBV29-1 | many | TGCAGCGTGGGACCAACAGGGGATACGCAGTATTTT | CSVGPTGDTQYF
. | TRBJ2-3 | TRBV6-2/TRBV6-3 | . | TGTGCCAGCAGTGAATCCGTGGATACGCAGTATTTT | CASSESVDTQYF
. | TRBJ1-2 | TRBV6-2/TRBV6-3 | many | TGTGCCAGCACCCTGACCGGGTGGGGCTACACCTTC | CASTLTGWGYTF
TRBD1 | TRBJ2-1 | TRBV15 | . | TGTGCCACCAGCAAAGCCGGACAGGGGGGGGGCAATGAGCAGTTCTTC | CATSKAGQGGGNEQFF
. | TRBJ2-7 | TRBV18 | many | TGTGCCAGCTCACCTGGGAGGCAGGGCAGAATCAGCTACGAGCAGTACTTC | CASSPGRQGRISYEQYF
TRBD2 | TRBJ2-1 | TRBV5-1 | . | TGCGCCAGCAGCCCCGGGACTAGCGGGGGGGAAGAGCAGTTCTTC | CASSPGTSGGEEQFF
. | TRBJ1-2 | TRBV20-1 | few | TGCAGTGCTAGAGCCGAGGGACGGAATGGCTACACCTTC | CSARAEGRNGYTF
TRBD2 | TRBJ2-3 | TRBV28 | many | TGTGCCAGCAGACAAAGCGGGGGGGCCGCAGATACGCAGTATTTT | CASRQSGGAADTQYF
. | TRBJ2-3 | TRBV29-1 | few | TGCAGCGTTGTTAGGGGGGCGGCAGATACGCAGTATTTT | CSVVRGAADTQYF